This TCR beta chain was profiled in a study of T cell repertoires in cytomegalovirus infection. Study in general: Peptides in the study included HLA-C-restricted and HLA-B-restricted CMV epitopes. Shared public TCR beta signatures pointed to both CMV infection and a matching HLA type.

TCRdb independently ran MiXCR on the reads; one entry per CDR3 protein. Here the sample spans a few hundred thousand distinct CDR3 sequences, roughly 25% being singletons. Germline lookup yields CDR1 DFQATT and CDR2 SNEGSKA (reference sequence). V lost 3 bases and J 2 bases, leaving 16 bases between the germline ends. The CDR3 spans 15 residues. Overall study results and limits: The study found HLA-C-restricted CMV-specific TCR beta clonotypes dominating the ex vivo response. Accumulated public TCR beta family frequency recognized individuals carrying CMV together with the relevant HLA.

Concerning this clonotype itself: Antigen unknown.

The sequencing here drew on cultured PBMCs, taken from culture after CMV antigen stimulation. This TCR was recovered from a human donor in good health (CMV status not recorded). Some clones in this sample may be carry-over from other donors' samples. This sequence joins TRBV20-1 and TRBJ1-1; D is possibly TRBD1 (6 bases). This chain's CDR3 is CSARAATGFNTEAFF. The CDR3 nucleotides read TGCAGTGCTAGGGCCGCGACAGGATTCAACACTGAAGCTTTCTTT.